Listed below are T cell receptor beta chains from one sample, sequenced in a study of CD8+ T cells in alopecia areata. Using immunoSEQ multiplex PCR, the repertoire was profiled, and TCRdb retains in-frame clones only, with some absent. Altogether 69,000 or so clones are present, approximately 60% being singletons, with the ten largest covering roughly 18%. The specimen was CD8+ T cells sorted from blood, collected at week 0. These receptors were obtained from a human donor with alopecia areata. CDR3s include the opening cysteine and the closing phenylalanine or tryptophan. Each record gives: V gene, clone size, J gene, CDR3 protein. Expanded clones are given a class, and other clones once, few, many or no size at all.

V: TRBV7-9
size: few
J: TRBJ1-2
CDR3: CASSLRRGQNSMDGYTF

V: TRBV5-6
size: once
J: TRBJ2-3
CDR3: CASSLSGPYDTQYF

V: TRBV18
size: .
J: TRBJ2-1
CDR3: CASSPEGGVNNEQFF

V: TRBV4-1
size: .
J: TRBJ2-5
CDR3: CASSRTRSSGDTQETQYF

V: TRBV29-1
size: .
J: TRBJ2-1
CDR3: CSVDSSSFRSDEQFF

V: TRBV19
size: few
J: TRBJ2-2
CDR3: CAGRSDTGELFF

V: TRBV7-6
size: once
J: TRBJ1-3
CDR3: CASSLGGLPNTIYF

V: TRBV6-5
size: .
J: TRBJ1-2
CDR3: CASSERGLNYGYTF

V: TRBV23-1
size: .
J: TRBJ2-1
CDR3: CASSRFTGQGLF

V: TRBV7-9
size: .
J: TRBJ2-4
CDR3: CASSGAGTILAKNIQYF

V: TRBV6-5
size: .
J: TRBJ2-2
CDR3: CASSPFKTRELFF

V: TRBV9
size: .
J: TRBJ2-7
CDR3: CASSVTGFTYEQYF

V: TRBV13
size: few
J: TRBJ2-3
CDR3: CASSSTSLAGVSDTQYF

V: TRBV2
size: .
J: TRBJ2-7
CDR3: CASSPTRRGSEQYF

V: TRBV7-8
size: few
J: TRBJ2-7
CDR3: CASSLSSGVPYEQYF

V: TRBV2
size: many
J: TRBJ2-7
CDR3: CASSLDPTFSYEQYF

V: TRBV20-1
size: .
J: TRBJ2-5
CDR3: CSQGSGETQYF

V: TRBV28
size: .
J: TRBJ2-6
CDR3: CASSLWDRGSGANVLTF

V: TRBV29-1
size: .
J: TRBJ1-1
CDR3: CSVDKGQGEAFF

V: TRBV29-1
size: once
J: TRBJ2-7
CDR3: CSVYGRGVYEQYF

V: TRBV29-1
size: few
J: TRBJ1-1
CDR3: CSVEDEGTEAFF

V: TRBV25-1
size: .
J: TRBJ2-5
CDR3: CASGKDGYQETQYF

V: TRBV5-1
size: .
J: TRBJ1-1
CDR3: CASSWWGRNTEAFF

V: TRBV4-1
size: .
J: TRBJ1-6
CDR3: CASSQDPGTGNSPLHF

V: TRBV29-1
size: .
J: TRBJ2-7
CDR3: CSAEGTGYEQYF

V: TRBV9
size: .
J: TRBJ2-3
CDR3: CASSGSGSPTDTQYF

V: TRBV23-1
size: .
J: TRBJ1-6
CDR3: CASSPELSYNSPLHF

V: TRBV9
size: .
J: TRBJ2-7
CDR3: CASSPYGGANYEQYF

V: TRBV18
size: few
J: TRBJ2-2
CDR3: CASSPTGGPGELFF

V: TRBV27
size: few
J: TRBJ1-5
CDR3: CASRPGTYRFSNQPQHF

V: TRBV7-9
size: .
J: TRBJ2-4
CDR3: CASSWTSGTILAKNIQYF

V: TRBV29-1
size: few
J: TRBJ2-2
CDR3: CSVGFYTGELFF

V: TRBV19
size: few
J: TRBJ1-1
CDR3: CASETGSAEAFF

V: TRBV29-1
size: few
J: TRBJ2-5
CDR3: CSVPGGARSETQYF

V: TRBV14
size: .
J: TRBJ1-1
CDR3: CASSQDSKVVAFF

V: TRBV27
size: .
J: TRBJ2-5
CDR3: CASSPGLTLGRRETQYF

V: TRBV11-2
size: .
J: TRBJ1-2
CDR3: CASSLDSQGLDGYTF

V: TRBV29-1
size: few
J: TRBJ1-1
CDR3: CSVEMNTEAFF

V: TRBV29-1
size: .
J: TRBJ1-1
CDR3: CSTGMNTEAFF

V: TRBV29-1
size: .
J: TRBJ2-7
CDR3: CSVGPQENSYEQYF